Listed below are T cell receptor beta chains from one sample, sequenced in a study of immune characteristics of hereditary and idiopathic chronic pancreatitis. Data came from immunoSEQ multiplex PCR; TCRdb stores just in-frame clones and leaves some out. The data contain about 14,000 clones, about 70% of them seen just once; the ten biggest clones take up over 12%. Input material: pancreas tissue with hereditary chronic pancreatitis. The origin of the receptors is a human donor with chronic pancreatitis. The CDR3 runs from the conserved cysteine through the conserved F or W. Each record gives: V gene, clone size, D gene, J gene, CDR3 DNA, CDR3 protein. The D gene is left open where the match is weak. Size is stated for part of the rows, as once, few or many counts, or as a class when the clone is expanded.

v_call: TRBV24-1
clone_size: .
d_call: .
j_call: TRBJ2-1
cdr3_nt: TGTGCCACCAGTGACACCGGGCCCAATGAGCAGTTCTTC
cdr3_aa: CATSDTGPNEQFF

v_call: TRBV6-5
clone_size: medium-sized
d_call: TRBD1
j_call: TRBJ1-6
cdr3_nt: TGTGCCAGCAGTCAGGCCAGGGGGTCCCTCCACTTT
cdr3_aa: CASSQARGSLHF

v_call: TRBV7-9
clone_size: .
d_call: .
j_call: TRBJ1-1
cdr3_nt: TGTGCCAGCAGCTTCGGGGGGGAACGGGTTAGGAACACTGAAGCTTTCTTT
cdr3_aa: CASSFGGERVRNTEAFF

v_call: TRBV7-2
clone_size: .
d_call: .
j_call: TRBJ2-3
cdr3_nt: TGTGCCAGCAGCTTAGTCGTGGGGGCGGGAGATACGCAGTATTTT
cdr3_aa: CASSLVVGAGDTQYF

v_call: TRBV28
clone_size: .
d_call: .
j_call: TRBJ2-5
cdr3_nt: TGTGCCAGCAGTTTAGTGGAGACCCAGTACTTC
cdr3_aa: CASSLVETQYF

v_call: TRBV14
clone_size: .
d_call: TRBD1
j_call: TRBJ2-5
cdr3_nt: TGTGCCAGCAGCCGGGGACAGCAAGAGACCCAGTACTTC
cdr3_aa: CASSRGQQETQYF

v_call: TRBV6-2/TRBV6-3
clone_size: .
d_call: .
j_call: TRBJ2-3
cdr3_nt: TGTGCCAGCAGTTACTCGAGGTCAGGGGCGCGAACAGATACGCAGTATTTT
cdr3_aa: CASSYSRSGARTDTQYF

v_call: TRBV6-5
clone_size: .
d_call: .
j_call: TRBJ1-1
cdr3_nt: TGTGCCAGCAGTTACTCGCCAGGGCTGAACACTGAAGCTTTCTTT
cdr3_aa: CASSYSPGLNTEAFF

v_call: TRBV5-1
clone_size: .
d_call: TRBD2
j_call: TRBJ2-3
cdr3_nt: TGCGCCAGCAGCTTGGCCCGTTGGAAGACTAGCGAAAGCACAGATACGCAGTATTTT
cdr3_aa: CASSLARWKTSESTDTQYF

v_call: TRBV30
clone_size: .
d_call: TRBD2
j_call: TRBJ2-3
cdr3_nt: TGTGCCTGGAGAGAACCTAGCGGGAGCACAGATACGCAGTATTTT
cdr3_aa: CAWREPSGSTDTQYF

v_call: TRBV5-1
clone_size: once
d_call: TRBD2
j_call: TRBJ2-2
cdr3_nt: TGCGCCAGCAGCTGGTCGGCTAGCGGGAACACCGGGGAGCTGTTTTTT
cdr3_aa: CASSWSASGNTGELFF

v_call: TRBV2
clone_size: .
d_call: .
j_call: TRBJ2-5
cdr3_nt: TGTGCCAGCAAAAGGGACAACCTCCAAGAGACCCAGTACTTC
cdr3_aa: CASKRDNLQETQYF

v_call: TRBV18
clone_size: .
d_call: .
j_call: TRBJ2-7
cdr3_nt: TGTGCCAGCTCACCCACGACTTTTTTTTACGAGCAGTACTTC
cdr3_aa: CASSPTTFFYEQYF

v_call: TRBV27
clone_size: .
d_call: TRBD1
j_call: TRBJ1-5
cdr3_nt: TGTGCCAGCAGTTTATCAGGAGGGGGCCTGGGCAATCAGCCCCAGCATTTT
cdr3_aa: CASSLSGGGLGNQPQHF

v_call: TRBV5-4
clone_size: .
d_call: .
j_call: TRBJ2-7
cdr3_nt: TGTGCCAGCAGCTTGCCCGGCGGCGAGCAGTACTTC
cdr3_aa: CASSLPGGEQYF

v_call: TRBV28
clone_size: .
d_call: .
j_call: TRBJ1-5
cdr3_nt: TGTGCCAGCAGTCCCCCCACCGGAGTACAGCCCCAGCATTTT
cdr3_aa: CASSPPTGVQPQHF

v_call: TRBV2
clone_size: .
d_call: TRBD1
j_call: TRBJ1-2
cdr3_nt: TGTGCCAGTGGAAGGGACAGGGGGCGATGGAACTATGGCTACACCTTC
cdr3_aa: CASGRDRGRWNYGYTF

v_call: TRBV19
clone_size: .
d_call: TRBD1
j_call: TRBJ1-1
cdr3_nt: TGTGCCAGTAGACACGAGGGGGCATCGAACACTGAAGCTTTCTTT
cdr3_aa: CASRHEGASNTEAFF

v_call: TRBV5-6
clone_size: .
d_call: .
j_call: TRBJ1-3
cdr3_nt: TGTGCCAGCAGCCGCCGTGTTGAGATGAGGCCAACCCGAAACACCATATATTTT
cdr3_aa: CASSRRVEMRPTRNTIYF

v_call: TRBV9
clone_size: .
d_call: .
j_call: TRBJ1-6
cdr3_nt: TGTGCCAGCAGCGTAGGTGGGGCCGGGAATAATTCACCCCTCCACTTT
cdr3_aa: CASSVGGAGNNSPLHF

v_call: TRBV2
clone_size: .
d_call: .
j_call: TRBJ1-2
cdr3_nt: TGTGCCAGCTCACTTGCAGCGTATGGCTACACCTTC
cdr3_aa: CASSLAAYGYTF

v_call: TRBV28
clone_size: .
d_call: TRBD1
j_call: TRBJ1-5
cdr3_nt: TGTGCCAGCAGAGTATCCGGGACAGGTAATCAGCCCCAGCATTTT
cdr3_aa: CASRVSGTGNQPQHF

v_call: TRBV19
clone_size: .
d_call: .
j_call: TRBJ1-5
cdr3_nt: TGTGCCAGTAGTACCTCAGGGGTGGGAGGCAATCAGCCCCAGCATTTT
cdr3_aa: CASSTSGVGGNQPQHF

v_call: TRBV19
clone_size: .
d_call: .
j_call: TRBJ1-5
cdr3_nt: TGTGCCAGTAGTATAGCCGTCCAGACGGTTAGCAATCAGCCCCAGCATTTT
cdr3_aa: CASSIAVQTVSNQPQHF

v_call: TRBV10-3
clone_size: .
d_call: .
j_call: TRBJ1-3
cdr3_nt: TGTGCCATTTCACAGCTAAGCTCTGGAAACACCATATATTTT
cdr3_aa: CAISQLSSGNTIYF

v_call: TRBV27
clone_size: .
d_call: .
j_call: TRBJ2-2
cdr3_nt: TGTGCCAGCAGTTCCGATAACACCGGGGAGCTGTTTTTT
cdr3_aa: CASSSDNTGELFF

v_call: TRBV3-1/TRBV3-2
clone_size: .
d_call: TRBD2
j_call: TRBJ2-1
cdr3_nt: TGTGCCAGCAGCCAAGGAGCCGGGACTAGTCGGGTCAATGAGCAGTTCTTC
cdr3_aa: CASSQGAGTSRVNEQFF

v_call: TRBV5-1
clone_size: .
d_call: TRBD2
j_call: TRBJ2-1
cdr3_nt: TGCGCCAGCGCTAGCGGGACCGGGAATGAGCAGTTCTTC
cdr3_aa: CASASGTGNEQFF